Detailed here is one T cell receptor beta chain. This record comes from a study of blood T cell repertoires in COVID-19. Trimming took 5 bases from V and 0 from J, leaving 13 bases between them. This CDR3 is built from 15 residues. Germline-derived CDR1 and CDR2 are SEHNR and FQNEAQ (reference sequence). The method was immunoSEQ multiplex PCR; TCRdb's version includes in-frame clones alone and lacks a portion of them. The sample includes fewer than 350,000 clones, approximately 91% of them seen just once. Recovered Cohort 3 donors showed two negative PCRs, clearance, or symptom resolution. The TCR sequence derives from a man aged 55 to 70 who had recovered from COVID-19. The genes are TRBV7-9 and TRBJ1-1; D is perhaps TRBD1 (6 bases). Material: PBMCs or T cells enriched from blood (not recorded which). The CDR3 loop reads CASSPGAIMNTEAFF. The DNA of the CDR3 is TGTGCCAGCAGCCCAGGGGCAATTATGAACACTGAAGCTTTCTTT.